The 25 T cell receptor beta chains below were found in one sample sequenced in a study of shared clonotypes between healthy human individuals. The assay was immunoSEQ multiplex PCR, and TCRdb's table has in-frame clones only and misses some. The data show over a million clones, around 95% seen once. What was sequenced was naive CD4+ T cells sorted from blood. Subset here: CD45RA+ positively selected. All receptors derive from a man in his thirties or forties in good health.

The gene calls are TRBV28 and TRBJ2-1; D is perhaps TRBD2 (6 bases). V dropped 6 bases and J dropped 4 bases, with 25 bases sitting between them. Germline-derived CDR1 and CDR2 are MDHEN and SYDVKM. This CDR3 is 18 amino acids long. The CDR3 coding sequence is TGTGCCAGCAGCTATCAAAGAGAAACGGGAGCTTTATACAATGAGCAGTTCTTC. Its protein is CASSYQRETGALYNEQFF.

The chain links TRBV30 to TRBJ2-7; D gene ambiguous. The V gene's germline CDR1 is GTSNPN and CDR2 SVGIG (reference sequence). Deletions cut 2 bases from V and 0 bases from J, with 8 bases between. CDR3 length equals 13 residues. This chain's CDR3 is CAWSIKNSYEQYF. The CDR3 DNA reads TGTGCCTGGAGTATCAAAAACTCCTACGAGCAGTACTTC. Filled out from reference TRBV30 and TRBJ2-7, the complete variable domain reads SQTIHQWPATLVQPVGSPLSLECTVEGTSNPNLYWYRQAAGRGLQLLFYSVGIGQISSEVPQNLSASRPQDRQFILSSKKLLLSDSGFYLCAWSIKNSYEQYFGPGTRLTVT.

In regard to this clone: Other DNA sequences in this specimen translate into the identical CDR3. The gene calls are TRBV9 and TRBJ2-7, with D maybe TRBD1 (7 bases). Germline values: CDR1 SGDLS, CDR2 YYNGEE. The CDR3 runs 15 residues. V gave up 2 bases and J gave up 0 bases, with 12 bases separating them. The DNA of the CDR3 is TGTGCCAGCAGCGTCGGAGGGACAGACTCCTACGAGCAGTACTTC. Translated: CASSVGGTDSYEQYF. Supplemented by reference TRBV9 and TRBJ2-7, the full variable domain reads DSGVTQTPKHLITATGQRVTLRCSPRSGDLSVYWYQQSLDQGLQFLIQYYNGEERAKGNILERFSAQQFPDLHSELNLSSLELGDSALYFCASSVGGTDSYEQYFGPGTRLTVT.

V and J are TRBV11-2 and TRBJ2-7; the match to TRBD2 covers 7 bases. V shed 5 bases and J 4 bases; nucleotides not matched to a gene: 14. Germline values: CDR1 SGHAT, CDR2 FQNNGV. CDR3 length equals 16 residues. As DNA, the CDR3 is TGTGCCAGCAGCCAACCCGGCGGGAGAGTTAGGTACGAGCAGTACTTC. It specifies CASSQPGGRVRYEQYF.

The chain couples TRBV20-1 to TRBJ1-1, with D uncertain. Germline V gives CDR1 DFQATT, CDR2 SNEGSKA (reference sequence). V dropped 2 bases and J dropped 7 bases, with 8 bases sitting between them. CDR3 size: 11 residues. CDR3 coding DNA: TGCAGTGCTAGAAGGGCAGGTGAAGCTTTCTTT. Its translation is CSARRAGEAFF.

V gene TRBV5-4 combines with J gene TRBJ2-2; D assignment may be TRBD1 or TRBD2 (5 bases each). V lost 0 bases and J lost 8, with 14 bases in between. Germline V gene lookup returns CDR1 SGHNT and CDR2 YYREEE (reference sequence). This CDR3 is 15 amino acids long. Written as DNA, the CDR3 is TGTGCCAGCAGCTTGGCCGGGACCGGCCGGGGGGAGCTGTTTTTT. Protein product: CASSLAGTGRGELFF.

J is TRBJ1-5 and V is TRBV6-1, with D unresolved. The CDR3 length is 13 residues. CDR1 is MNHNS and CDR2 is SASEGT in the germline V gene. V lost 6 bases and J lost 6, with 12 bases in between. The CDR3 loop reads CASRYREAQPQHF. The CDR3 DNA is TGTGCCAGCAGATACAGAGAAGCTCAGCCCCAGCATTTT.

V gene TRBV27 combines with J gene TRBJ2-3; 7 bases map to TRBD2. The J segment lost 10 bases and the V segment lost 5 bases, leaving 6 bases of the junction unmatched. Germline CDR1 reads MNHEY; CDR2 reads SMNVEV (reference sequence). The CDR3 has 12 amino acids. CDR3 residues: CASSRTSKSQYF. CDR3 nucleotide sequence: TGTGCCAGCAGTCGGACTAGTAAGTCGCAGTATTTT.

The V and J genes are TRBV2 and TRBJ1-4; a possible D gene is TRBD1 (6 bases). This CDR3 region has 13 residues. CDR1 and CDR2 (germline): SNHLY, FYNNEI. V was clipped by 10 bases and J by 5 bases, with 14 bases between them. The CDR3: CAIRDTKNEKLFF. The CDR3 DNA is TGTGCCATCCGGGACACAAAAAATGAAAAACTGTTTTTT.

V usage is TRBV11-3 and J usage is TRBJ2-1, with D maybe TRBD2 (5 bases). The CDR3 contains 13 residues. Germline-derived CDR1 and CDR2 are SGHNT and YENEEA. V shed 5 bases and J shed 8 bases, with 13 bases lying between them. The CDR3 DNA reads TGTGCCAGCAGCGCGGGTGGGAGCTATGAGCAGTTCTTC. Amino acids: CASSAGGSYEQFF.

In its sample, this clone was seen once. The chain recombines TRBV5-6 with TRBJ2-3; D is unclear. Trimming stripped 2 bases from V and 4 bases from J, with 14 bases between. The germline V gene encodes CDR1 SGHDT and CDR2 YYEEEE. This CDR3 has 15 residues. The CDR3 sequence: CASSFWATEADTQYF. CDR3 DNA: TGTGCCAGCAGCTTTTGGGCCACCGAGGCAGATACGCAGTATTTT. The full variable domain, completed using reference TRBV5-6 and TRBJ2-3, is DAGVTQSPTHLIKTRGQQVTLRCSPKSGHDTVSWYQQALGQGPQFIFQYYEEEERQRGNFPDRFSGHQFPNYSSELNVNALLLGDSALYLCASSFWATEADTQYFGPGTRLTVL.

This chain joins TRBV5-8 and TRBJ1-4, with TRBD1 as a possible D gene (6 bases). Trimming removed 0 bases from V and 8 bases from J, with 14 bases in between. Per the germline V gene, CDR1 is SGHTS and CDR2 is YDEGEE. This CDR3 has 15 amino acids. This chain's CDR3 is CASSLAGGLGEKLFF. Here the CDR3 DNA reads TGTGCCAGCAGCTTGGCCGGGGGGCTGGGCGAAAAACTGTTTTTT.

CDR3 coding DNA: TGTGCCAGCAGTTCGTTGGTAGGCGAGCAGTACTTC. It codes for CASSSLVGEQYF. The chain joins TRBV27 to TRBJ2-7; D is ambiguous. Germline CDR1 and CDR2: MNHEY and SMNVEV (reference sequence). The CDR3 spans 12 residues. With 4 bases removed from V and 6 bases from J, the gap between germline ends came to 10 bases.

This clone appeared a single time. The chain uses TRBV9 and TRBJ2-7, with D perhaps given as TRBD1 or TRBD2 (5 bases each). The length of the CDR3 is 15 residues. The germline CDR1 and CDR2 sequences are SGDLS and YYNGEE. The V end was cut by 2 bases, the J end by 2 bases, with 14 bases between. CDR3 protein: CASSVAGTATYEQYF. The CDR3 nucleotides are TGTGCCAGCAGCGTCGCCGGGACCGCGACCTACGAGCAGTACTTC. Full variable domain (remainder filled in from reference TRBV9 and TRBJ2-7): DSGVTQTPKHLITATGQRVTLRCSPRSGDLSVYWYQQSLDQGLQFLIQYYNGEERAKGNILERFSAQQFPDLHSELNLSSLELGDSALYFCASSVAGTATYEQYFGPGTRLTVT.

Regarding this clone: Other DNA sequences of this sample code for an identical CDR3. The rearrangement joins TRBV2 to TRBJ2-7, with D possibly TRBD1 on 6 matching bases. The germline V gene encodes CDR1 SNHLY and CDR2 FYNNEI. This CDR3 has 13 residues. Trimming left V 6 bases short and J 0 bases short, with 9 bases between. CDR3 amino acids: CASSRDNSYEQYF. The DNA for the CDR3 is TGTGCCAGCAGCCGGGACAACTCCTACGAGCAGTACTTC.

This chain uses TRBV11-2 with TRBJ2-1, with 11 bases fitting TRBD2. The CDR3 is 17 amino acids. J was trimmed by 1 base and V by 5 bases; bases with no gene match: 7. The germline V gene has CDR1 SGHAT and CDR2 FQNNGV. The CDR3 bases are TGTGCCAGCAGCCCCACCGGGACTAGCGGATCCTACAATGAGCAGTTCTTC. Residues: CASSPTGTSGSYNEQFF.

This clone came up once. The V gene is TRBV6-5, the J gene TRBJ1-1; no definite D call. Germline V lookup: CDR1 MNHEY, CDR2 SVGAGI. The CDR3 sequence is 14 residues long. V was clipped by 6 bases and J by 0 bases, with 11 bases between them. The CDR3 coding sequence is TGTGCCAGCAGGATACAGAGCATGAACACTGAAGCTTTCTTT. It is translated as CASRIQSMNTEAFF.

The chain is built from TRBV10-3 and TRBJ2-1, with 10 positions matching TRBD1. This CDR3 spans 18 amino acids. Germline CDR1 is ENHRY and CDR2 is SYGVKD. V lost 4 bases and J lost 0; bases outside the gene matches: 9. The CDR3 bases are TGTGCCATCAGTGTCCGGGACAGGGGCTCTAACTCCTACAATGAGCAGTTCTTC. Its translation: CAISVRDRGSNSYNEQFF.

The rearrangement joins TRBV4-3 to TRBJ1-2; unclear D gene. Deletions cut 1 base from V and 2 bases from J, with 5 bases between. CDR3 length equals 13 residues. Germline CDR1 and CDR2: LGHNA and YSLEER. CDR3 in DNA: TGCGCCAGCAGCCAAGGACGGAACTATGGCTACACCTTC. Protein sequence: CASSQGRNYGYTF.

The sample holds one count of this clone. The same CDR3 also results from other DNA sequences found in this sample. The chain uses TRBV2 and TRBJ1-5; 9 bases are a match to TRBD1. Looked up from germline, CDR1 is SNHLY and CDR2 is FYNNEI. V shed 6 bases and J 4 bases; nucleotides not matched to a gene: 4. The CDR3 length is 14 residues. The CDR3: CASSDDRGNQPQHF. The CDR3 DNA is TGTGCCAGCAGCGATGACAGGGGGAATCAGCCCCAGCATTTT.

This clone occurred once. The gene calls are TRBV11-2 and TRBJ2-2, with TRBD2 matching over 7 bases. CDR1 SGHAT and CDR2 FQNNGV come from the germline V gene. V lost 5 bases to trimming and J lost 1 base; unmatched junction nucleotides: 7. CDR3 length: 16 residues. The DNA for the CDR3 is TGTGCCAGCAGCATGACCGGGACTATGAACACCGGGGAGCTGTTTTTT. It yields the protein CASSMTGTMNTGELFF. The full variable domain, its missing parts supplied by reference TRBV11-2 and TRBJ2-2, is EAGVAQSPRYKIIEKRQSVAFWCNPISGHATLYWYQQILGQGPKLLIQFQNNGVVDDSQLPKDRFSAERLKGVDSTLKIQPAKLEDSAVYLCASSMTGTMNTGELFFGEGSRLTVL.

The chain has TRBV5-4 and TRBJ1-3, with a tentative D call TRBD1 (6 bases). V was pared by 4 bases and J by 7 bases, with 12 bases between. In germline, CDR1 is SGHNT, CDR2 YYREEE (reference sequence). The CDR3 runs 13 residues. The CDR3 region has the DNA TGTGCCAGCAGCCCGACGGGGGCGAACACCATATATTTT. This codes for CASSPTGANTIYF.

This chain joins TRBV2 and TRBJ2-1; 14 bases map to TRBD2. The germline V gene has CDR1 SNHLY and CDR2 FYNNEI. Losses at the gene ends were 6 bases for V and 6 bases for J; bases not matched to a gene: 1. The CDR3 spans 14 residues. CDR3 sequence reads: CASRGLAGVNEQFF. In nucleotides, the CDR3 is TGTGCCAGCAGGGGACTAGCGGGAGTCAATGAGCAGTTCTTC.

The chain employs TRBV5-1 and TRBJ2-5; D is tentatively TRBD1 or TRBD2 (5 bases each). Deletions cut 2 bases from V and 1 base from J, with 9 bases between. The CDR3 is made up of 14 amino acids. The germline CDR1 and CDR2 sequences are SGHRS and YFSETQ. CDR3 residues: CASSFEGSQETQYF. CDR3 in DNA: TGCGCCAGCAGCTTCGAGGGGAGCCAAGAGACCCAGTACTTC.

On this clone: At the DNA level, this CDR3 is encoded by other sequences in the same sample as well. The rearrangement uses TRBV29-1 and TRBJ2-3; D not certain. The CDR3 runs to 11 residues. Trimming left V 3 bases short and J 1 base short, with 2 bases between. Germline V gives CDR1 SQVTM, CDR2 ANQGSEA. The CDR3 loop is CSVDRTDTQYF. In DNA form, the CDR3 reads TGCAGCGTTGACCGCACAGATACGCAGTATTTT.